This T cell receptor beta chain derives from a study of shared clonotypes between healthy human individuals. General study points: Across subsets, estimated richness was generally greater for naive than for memory populations.

CDR3 size: 13 residues. Germline lookup yields CDR1 SSHAT and CDR2 FNYEAQ (reference sequence). The V and J ends lost 1 base and 2 bases respectively, with 5 bases between them. Clones were read by immunoSEQ multiplex PCR, and TCRdb kept only the in-frame ones, dropping some. The sample lists 300,000 to 350,000 clones, around four fifths occurring once. Comment on this clone: Its antigen is not known.

The material sequenced was memory CD4+ T cells sorted from blood. Subset indicated: CD45RA-negative fraction. The receptor was derived from a man under 40 in good health. The chain is built from TRBV7-7 and TRBJ1-1; D is unclear. Here the CDR3 reads CASSLDLNTEAFF. CDR3 bases: TGTGCCAGCAGCTTAGATTTAAACACTGAAGCTTTCTTT. Full variable domain (missing parts from reference TRBV7-7 and TRBJ1-1): GAGVSQSPRYKVTKRGQDVTLRCDPISSHATLYWYQQALGQGPEFLTYFNYEAQPDKSGLPSDRFSAERPEGSISTLTIQRTEQRDSAMYRCASSLDLNTEAFFGQGTRLTVV.